The 22 T cell receptor beta chains below all came from one sample that was sequenced in a study of blood T cell repertoires in COVID-19 (dated by TCRdb to about 2020). The library was obtained by the immunoSEQ multiplex PCR assay. Sourced from immuneACCESS, this table was stored by TCRdb with only in-frame sequences that have V and J called. A share of the clones is absent; for the studies checked, an unresolved V gene accounts for under half, and the remainder has no known explanation. Across this sample there are 150,000 or so clones, with approximately 86% seen only once. Approximately 0.63% of the sample is held by the ten biggest clonotypes. Sequencing used peripheral blood. The source of these receptors is a man aged 55-75 years with COVID-19, enrolled during active disease.

The rearrangement uses TRBV25-1 and TRBJ1-2; TRBD1 is a possible D gene (6 bases). CDR3 length equals 12 residues. V was cut by 2 bases and J by 8 bases, with 9 bases left in between. From germline, CDR1 is MGHDK and CDR2 SYGVNS. The CDR3 nucleotides are TGTGCCAGCAGTGAAACAGGGAAGGGCTACACCTTC. Its protein is CASSETGKGYTF.

The chain employs TRBV27 and TRBJ1-5; a weak D match, TRBD1 (5 bases). This CDR3 comprises 16 residues. CDR1 is MNHEY, CDR2 SMNVEV, per germline (reference sequence). The V end lost 2 bases, the J end lost 0 bases, and 11 bases lay between the germline ends. CDR3: CASSLRTPYSNQPQHF. Written as DNA, the CDR3 is TGTGCCAGCAGTTTACGGACACCATATAGCAATCAGCCCCAGCATTTT.

The chain links TRBV19 to TRBJ1-5; D unresolved. In germline, CDR1 is LNHDA, CDR2 SQIVND (reference sequence). The CDR3 has 14 residues. The V end lost 6 bases, the J end lost 5 bases, and 14 bases lay between the germline ends. CDR3 in DNA: TGTGCCAGTAGACCTCCAGGAAATCATCAGCCCCAGCATTTT. This sequence encodes CASRPPGNHQPQHF.

The chain carries TRBV27 and TRBJ2-7; 7 positions agree with TRBD2. The CDR3 runs 16 residues. Germline trimming cut 0 bases from V and 0 bases from J; bases unmatched to any gene: 5. The germline V gene has CDR1 MNHEY and CDR2 SMNVEV (reference sequence). The CDR3 region is CASSLSGTTFSYEQYF. DNA of the CDR3: TGTGCCAGCAGTTTATCTGGGACTACCTTCTCCTACGAGCAGTACTTC.

The J gene is TRBJ1-1, the V gene TRBV7-2, with TRBD1 identical over 7 bases. Trimming at V came to 2 bases and at J to 0 bases, leaving 6 bases not matched to a gene. CDR3 length: 16 residues. Germline V gene data show CDR1 as SGHTA and CDR2 as FQGNSA. Written as DNA, the CDR3 is TGTGCCAGCAGCTTACCGCCCGGGACAGTGAACACTGAAGCTTTCTTT. As protein: CASSLPPGTVNTEAFF.

This clone was seen more than once but under ten times. V is TRBV7-9 and J is TRBJ1-1, with D perhaps matching TRBD1 (5 bases). Trimming stripped 5 bases from V and 0 bases from J, with 16 bases between. The CDR3 totals 16 residues. Germline CDR1 SEHNR, CDR2 FQNEAQ (reference sequence). CDR3 nucleotides: TGTGCCAGCAGCCCCCCGACAGCCTACATGAACACTGAAGCTTTCTTT. It specifies CASSPPTAYMNTEAFF.

This clone has a handful of counts. The chain joins TRBV29-1 to TRBJ1-5; no clear D gene. V shed 7 bases and J shed 7 bases, with 17 bases lying between them. The CDR3 runs 13 residues. CDR1 is SQVTM and CDR2 is ANQGSEA in the germline V gene. CDR3 bases: TGCAGCGCCGCAGCGGGTTTTCGCCAGCCCCAGCATTTT. Translated: CSAAAGFRQPQHF.

This chain joins TRBV27 and TRBJ1-5; D remains ambiguous. V gave up 2 bases and J gave up 2 bases, with 10 bases separating them. Per the germline V gene, CDR1 is MNHEY and CDR2 is SMNVEV (reference sequence). The CDR3 extends over 15 amino acids. The DNA of the CDR3 is TGTGCCAGCAGTTTACTTTCCCAGGGCAATCAGCCCCAGCATTTT. It codes for CASSLLSQGNQPQHF.

This clone was seen just once. This chain joins TRBV7-3 and TRBJ2-1; D uncertain. The germline gives CDR1 SGHTA, CDR2 FQGTGA. The CDR3 is 15 residues long. Trimming stripped 1 base from V and 2 bases from J, with 9 bases between. The DNA of the CDR3 is TGTGCCAGCAGCTTAATAGCCTCTACCTACAATGAGCAGTTCTTC. Residues: CASSLIASTYNEQFF.

The chain employs TRBV6-5 and TRBJ2-7; D gene unclear. Trimming removed 10 bases from V and 1 base from J, with 17 bases in between. Germline values: CDR1 MNHEY, CDR2 SVGAGI. The CDR3 is 14 amino acids. The CDR3 DNA reads TGTGCCACACGTTTTGACCTGACTTCCTACGAGCAGTACTTC. As protein: CATRFDLTSYEQYF.

The rearrangement uses TRBV9 and TRBJ1-2; 7 bases are a match to TRBD1. The CDR3 is 15 amino acids. The V gene's germline CDR1 is SGDLS and CDR2 YYNGEE. J gave up 4 bases and V 4 bases, and 10 bases lay outside the gene matches. CDR3 loop: CASSPRGTDPYGYTF. CDR3 in DNA: TGTGCCAGCAGCCCCCGGGGGACAGACCCCTATGGCTACACCTTC.

This clone was observed a single time. V gene TRBV11-3 combines with J gene TRBJ2-1; TRBD1 agrees at 10 bases. The CDR3 consists of 15 residues. V shed 1 base, J shed 6 bases, and the junction held 3 bases outside the gene matches. Germline loops: CDR1 SGHNT, CDR2 YENEEA. The CDR3 nucleotides are TGTGCCAGCAGCTTAGGACAGGGGGCTTTCAATGAGCAGTTCTTC. It specifies CASSLGQGAFNEQFF.

J is TRBJ2-7 and V is TRBV5-1, with TRBD1 matching over 9 bases. CDR1 is SGHRS and CDR2 is YFSETQ in the germline V gene. Unmatched junction bases numbered 5, after V lost 4 bases and J lost 3 bases. The CDR3 totals 14 residues. This CDR3 reads CASSASGQGYEQYF. DNA of the CDR3: TGCGCCAGCAGCGCCTCGGGACAGGGCTACGAGCAGTACTTC.

The rearrangement joins TRBV10-1 to TRBJ1-5, with D possibly TRBD1 on 5 matching bases. Germline V gene data show CDR1 as WNHNN and CDR2 as SYGVQD (reference sequence). The V and J ends lost 6 bases and 6 bases respectively, with 9 bases between them. The CDR3 is made up of 12 amino acids. In DNA form, the CDR3 reads TGCGCCAGCAGGCAGGGTAGTCAGCCCCAGCATTTT. Amino acids: CASRQGSQPQHF.

A single count supports this clone. The chain links TRBV5-1 to TRBJ2-5; 12 bases are a match to TRBD2. CDR1 and CDR2 (germline): SGHRS, YFSETQ. Germline trimming cut 4 bases from V and 2 bases from J; bases unmatched to any gene: 9. The CDR3 runs to 17 residues. CDR3 in DNA: TGCGCCAGCAGCCCGGGACTAGCGGGTTCAGCGCAAGAGACCCAGTACTTC. It yields the protein CASSPGLAGSAQETQYF.

The chain recombines TRBV11-1 with TRBJ2-4; maybe TRBD1 (6 bases). V shed 5 bases and J shed 6 bases, with 14 bases lying between them. The CDR3 has 14 residues. Germline CDR1 is SGHAT and CDR2 is FQDESV (reference sequence). The CDR3 loop reads CASSLTGFANIQYF. The CDR3, as DNA: TGTGCCAGCAGCCTAACAGGGTTCGCAAACATTCAGTACTTC.

The chain employs TRBV2 and TRBJ2-2; TRBD2 is a possible D gene (5 bases). Deletions cut 4 bases from V and 6 bases from J, with 9 bases between. The CDR3 has 13 amino acids. CDR1 and CDR2 from the germline V gene are SNHLY and FYNNEI. The CDR3 loop is CASSVLDAGELFF. The CDR3, as DNA: TGTGCCAGCAGTGTACTAGACGCCGGGGAGCTGTTTTTT.

The V gene is TRBV29-1, the J gene TRBJ2-1, with TRBD2 matching over 12 bases. Trimming took 7 bases from V and 4 from J; bases not matched to a gene: 5. CDR3 length: 14 amino acids. The germline gives CDR1 SQVTM, CDR2 ANQGSEA. CDR3: CSGGLAGSYNEQFF. As DNA, the CDR3 is TGCAGCGGAGGACTAGCGGGGTCTTACAATGAGCAGTTCTTC.

This clone was observed a single time. The chain has TRBV4-3 and TRBJ1-6; 10 bases match TRBD1. Germline loops: CDR1 LGHNA, CDR2 YSLEER. The CDR3 has 17 residues. The trim removed 4 bases at V and 7 bases at J, leaving 10 bases unmatched. The CDR3 region is CASSPMTGGGWNSPLHF. CDR3 DNA sequence: TGCGCCAGCAGCCCCATGACAGGGGGCGGGTGGAATTCACCCCTCCACTTT.

This chain uses TRBV6-2 or TRBV6-3 with TRBJ1-5; 8 positions agree with TRBD1. After removal of 2 bases from V and 5 bases from J, the junction contained 11 bases not matched to a gene. CDR1 MNHEY and CDR2 SVGEGT come from the germline V gene. This CDR3 is 17 amino acids long. The CDR3 spells CASSYARQGIGDQPQHF. The DNA of the CDR3 is TGTGCCAGCAGTTACGCGAGACAGGGGATAGGGGATCAGCCCCAGCATTTT.

The rearrangement links TRBV16 to TRBJ1-1, with 9 bases identical to TRBD1. The germline V gene has CDR1 KGHSY and CDR2 FQNENV. The ends lost 3 bases at V and 6 bases at J; junction bases unmatched: 8. The CDR3 runs 15 residues. As DNA, the CDR3 is TGTGCCAGCAGCCACCCCGGGACAGGGTCCCCTGAAGCTTTCTTT. Translated: CASSHPGTGSPEAFF.

V is TRBV27 and J is TRBJ1-6, with 8 bases fitting TRBD1. Trimming removed 4 bases from V and 10 bases from J; junction bases left unmatched: 3. CDR1 MNHEY and CDR2 SMNVEV come from the germline V gene (reference sequence). This CDR3 is built from 13 residues. CDR3: CASSSGGASPLHF. The CDR3 bases are TGTGCCAGCAGTTCAGGGGGCGCGTCACCCCTCCACTTT.